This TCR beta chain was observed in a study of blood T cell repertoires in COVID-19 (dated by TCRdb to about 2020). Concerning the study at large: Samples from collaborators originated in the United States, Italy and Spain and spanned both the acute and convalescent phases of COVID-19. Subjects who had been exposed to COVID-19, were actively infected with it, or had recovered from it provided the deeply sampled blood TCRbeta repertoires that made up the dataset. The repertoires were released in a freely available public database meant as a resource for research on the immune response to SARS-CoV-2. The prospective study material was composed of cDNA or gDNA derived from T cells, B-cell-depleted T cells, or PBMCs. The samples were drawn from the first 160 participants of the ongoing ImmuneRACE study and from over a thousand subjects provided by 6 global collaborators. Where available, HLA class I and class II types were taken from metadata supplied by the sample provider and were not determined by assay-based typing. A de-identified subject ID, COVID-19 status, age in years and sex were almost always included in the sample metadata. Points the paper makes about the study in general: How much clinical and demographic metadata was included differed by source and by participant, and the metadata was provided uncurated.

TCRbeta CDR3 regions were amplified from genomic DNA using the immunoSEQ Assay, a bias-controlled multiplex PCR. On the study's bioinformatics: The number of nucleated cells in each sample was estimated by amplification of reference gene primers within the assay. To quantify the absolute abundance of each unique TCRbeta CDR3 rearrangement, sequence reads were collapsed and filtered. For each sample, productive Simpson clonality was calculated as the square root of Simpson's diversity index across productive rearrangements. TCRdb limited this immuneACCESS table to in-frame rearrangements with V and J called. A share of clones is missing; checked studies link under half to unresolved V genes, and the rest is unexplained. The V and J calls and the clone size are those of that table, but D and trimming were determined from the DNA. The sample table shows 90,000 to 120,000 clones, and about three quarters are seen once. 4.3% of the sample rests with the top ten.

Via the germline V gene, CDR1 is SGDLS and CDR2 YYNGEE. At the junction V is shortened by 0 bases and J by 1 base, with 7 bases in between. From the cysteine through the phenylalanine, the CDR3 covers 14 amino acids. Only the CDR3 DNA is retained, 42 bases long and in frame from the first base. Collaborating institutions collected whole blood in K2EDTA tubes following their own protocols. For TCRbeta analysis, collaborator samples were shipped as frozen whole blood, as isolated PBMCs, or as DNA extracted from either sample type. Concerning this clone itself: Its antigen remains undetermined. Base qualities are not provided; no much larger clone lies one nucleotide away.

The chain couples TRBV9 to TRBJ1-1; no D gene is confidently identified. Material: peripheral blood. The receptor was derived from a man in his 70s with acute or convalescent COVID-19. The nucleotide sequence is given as TGTGCCAGCAGCGTAGGGCACCGGAACACTGAAGCTTTCTTT. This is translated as CASSVGHRNTEAFF.